These T cell receptor beta chains were read from a single sample in a study of neoadjuvant anti-PD-1 for oral cavity cancer. Sequenced by immunoSEQ multiplex PCR; TCRdb stores in-frame clones only, minus some. The sample includes about 7,000 clones, more than 65% seen only once; the top ten take approximately 3.6%. The material sequenced was PBMCs, taken before nivolumab (anti-PD-1) treatment. These TCRs come from a person between 40 and 85 years old with oral cavity squamous cell carcinoma. Each CDR3 is given with its conserved first and last residue. A D gene is named only where the DNA matches it firmly. Clone sizes are given selectively: once, few, many, or a class where the clone is expanded.

j_gene: TRBJ2-3; abundance: few; d_gene: .; v_gene: TRBV5-6; CDR3nt: TGTGCCAGCAGCTTGGTGGTCGGAGCGGTACTAGCTGGGGATACGCAGTATTTT; CDR3aa: CASSLVVGAVLAGDTQYF
j_gene: TRBJ2-7; abundance: .; d_gene: .; v_gene: TRBV5-8; CDR3nt: TGTGCCAGCAGCCCACCTTCGGCAGGGAGCTACGAGCAGTACTTC; CDR3aa: CASSPPSAGSYEQYF
j_gene: TRBJ1-2; abundance: .; d_gene: .; v_gene: TRBV25-1; CDR3nt: TGTGCCAGCAGGACTTCCCGGGACGGCCTCTATGGCTACACCTTC; CDR3aa: CASRTSRDGLYGYTF
j_gene: TRBJ2-6; abundance: .; d_gene: TRBD1; v_gene: TRBV5-5; CDR3nt: TGTGCCAGCACCCGACAGGGCTTCTCTGGGGCCAACGTCCTGACTTTC; CDR3aa: CASTRQGFSGANVLTF
j_gene: TRBJ1-6; abundance: .; d_gene: TRBD1; v_gene: TRBV7-3; CDR3nt: TGTGCCAGCAGCTTAGGGGCCACAGGGGAATCCTATAATTCACCCCTCCACTTT; CDR3aa: CASSLGATGESYNSPLHF
j_gene: TRBJ2-7; abundance: .; d_gene: .; v_gene: TRBV6-5; CDR3nt: TGTGCCAGCAGTTACGCGCGGGGCGGTTACGAGCAGTACTTC; CDR3aa: CASSYARGGYEQYF
j_gene: TRBJ2-1; abundance: .; d_gene: .; v_gene: TRBV11-3; CDR3nt: TGTGCCAGCAGCTCTGGGGGAGGGGGCAATGAGCAGTTCTTC; CDR3aa: CASSSGGGGNEQFF
j_gene: TRBJ2-5; abundance: .; d_gene: .; v_gene: TRBV11-2; CDR3nt: TGTGCCAGCAGCCCGGGACACCAAGAGACCCAGTACTTC; CDR3aa: CASSPGHQETQYF
j_gene: TRBJ2-7; abundance: .; d_gene: .; v_gene: TRBV6-1; CDR3nt: TGTGCCAGCGTTGTTGGGACTCCTTCCTACGAGCAGTACTTC; CDR3aa: CASVVGTPSYEQYF
j_gene: TRBJ2-7; abundance: once; d_gene: TRBD1; v_gene: TRBV27; CDR3nt: TGTGCCAGCAGGGGGGACAGGGGAGCCTACGAGCAGTACTTC; CDR3aa: CASRGDRGAYEQYF
j_gene: TRBJ1-2; abundance: .; d_gene: .; v_gene: TRBV7-9; CDR3nt: TGTGCCAGCAGCTTAGCCCCAGCCTCAGATGGCTACACCTTC; CDR3aa: CASSLAPASDGYTF
j_gene: TRBJ2-7; abundance: .; d_gene: TRBD2; v_gene: TRBV28; CDR3nt: TGTGCCAGCAGTTTACCTAGCGGGGGTACCTACGAGCAGTACTTC; CDR3aa: CASSLPSGGTYEQYF
j_gene: TRBJ1-1; abundance: few; d_gene: .; v_gene: TRBV30; CDR3nt: TGTGCCTGGAGTGGGGGTAGGGGAACTGAAGCTTTCTTT; CDR3aa: CAWSGGRGTEAFF
j_gene: TRBJ2-7; abundance: .; d_gene: .; v_gene: TRBV27; CDR3nt: TGTGCCAGCAGTTTCTGGGGGCGGGAGCAGTACTTC; CDR3aa: CASSFWGREQYF
j_gene: TRBJ1-5; abundance: .; d_gene: .; v_gene: TRBV7-9; CDR3nt: TGTGCCAGCAGCTTCCTAAATAGCAATCAGCCCCAGCATTTT; CDR3aa: CASSFLNSNQPQHF